This TCR beta chain was recorded in a study of shared clonotypes between healthy human individuals. Trimming cost V 0 bases and J 6 bases, with 12 bases left between them. Germline V gives CDR1 KGHSH, CDR2 LQKENI. The CDR3 length is 15 residues. General study results and limits: A limitation of the genetic and exposure-history diversity represented arose from few donors.

Loaded into unsorted PBMC replicate PCRs was about 310 ng DNA, about 30,000 T cell genomes. Libraries were prepared by immunoSEQ multiplex PCR; TCRdb keeps only in-frame clonotypes and omits some of them. The table lists approximately 470,000 clones, about 85% of them singletons, with 12% in the top ten. Notes on this clone: The target antigen is unknown.

This chain links TRBV18 with TRBJ2-1, with D perhaps matching TRBD2 (6 bases). The sequence derives from a woman aged 40 to 49 in good health. Some clones in this sample may be carry-over from other donors' samples. The sequenced material came from PBMCs. The CDR3 DNA reads as TGTGCCAGCTCACCACCGTCAATCGGGGGCAATGAGCAGTTCTTC. It yields the protein CASSPPSIGGNEQFF.